This T cell receptor beta chain emerged from a study of STAT5B mutations in CD4+ large granular lymphocyte leukemia. The repertoire was sequenced with immunoSEQ multiplex PCR; TCRdb's copy has only in-frame clones and lacks some. In the table there are around 50,000 clones, roughly 84% of which are singletons. This clone was found a few times. Antigen specificity is unknown. The CDR3 length is 17 residues. From germline, CDR1 is SGDLS and CDR2 YYNGEE. V was shortened by 0 bases and J by 0 bases, with 15 bases between the two germline ends. Study conclusions and caveats: Without putative leukemic clones, patient CD4-sorted repertoires remained more clonal than healthy CD4+ repertoires.

The chain has TRBV9 and TRBJ1-1; tentatively, D is TRBD1 (5 bases). The TCR sequence derives from a human donor in good health. Sequenced: CD4+ T cells from blood buffy coats. The CDR3 DNA reads TGTGCCAGCAGCGTAGATGGTCAGGGCTCCATGAACACTGAAGCTTTCTTT. Translated, it gives CASSVDGQGSMNTEAFF.